This entry features one T cell receptor (beta chain) sequence. Its antigen is unidentified. There are 11 residues in the CDR3. V was pared by 10 bases and J by 5 bases, with 4 bases of the junction left unmatched. Germline loops: CDR1 SNHLY, CDR2 FYNNEI. The PCR contained 60 Vbeta and 13 Jbeta primers. Assay: immunoSEQ multiplex PCR; the TCRdb copy retains only in-frame clones and omits some. The sample yields fewer than 90,000 clones, 76% seen once. The data were obtained in a study of cytomegalovirus exposure and HLA in healthy donors. Study-wide results and caveats: No immune exposure information besides CMV serostatus was available. With high specificity and sensitivity, the classifier reportedly diagnosed cytomegalovirus status. One later analysis reportedly identified an Asian-associated ancestry cluster that showed fewer N-insertions than the roughly 700-donor mean. Several of the most significant clusters appeared linked to common viral pathogens, based on a later analysis.

The clonotype originates from a male donor in good health and CMV-seronegative. The sequenced sample was PBMCs. The V gene is TRBV2, the J gene TRBJ1-1; 7 nucleotides align to TRBD1. The CDR3, as DNA: TGTGCCATTACAGGGGAAACTGAAGCTTTCTTT. As protein: CAITGETEAFF.